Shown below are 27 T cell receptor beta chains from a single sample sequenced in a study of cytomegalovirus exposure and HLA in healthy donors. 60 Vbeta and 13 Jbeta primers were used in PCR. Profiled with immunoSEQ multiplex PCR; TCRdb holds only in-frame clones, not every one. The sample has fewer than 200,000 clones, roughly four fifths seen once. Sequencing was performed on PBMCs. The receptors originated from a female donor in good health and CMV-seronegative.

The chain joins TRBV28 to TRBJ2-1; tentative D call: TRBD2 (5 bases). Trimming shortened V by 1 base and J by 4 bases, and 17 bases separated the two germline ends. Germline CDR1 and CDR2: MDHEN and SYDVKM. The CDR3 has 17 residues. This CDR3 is CASSLSTMRELYNEQFF. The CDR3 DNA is TGTGCCAGCAGTTTATCTACCATGAGGGAGCTTTACAATGAGCAGTTCTTC.

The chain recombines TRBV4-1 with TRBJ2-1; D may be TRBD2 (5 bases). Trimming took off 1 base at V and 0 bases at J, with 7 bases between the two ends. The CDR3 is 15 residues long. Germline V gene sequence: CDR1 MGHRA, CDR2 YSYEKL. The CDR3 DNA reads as TGCGCCAGCAGCCAAGCTGGGAGCTCCTACAATGAGCAGTTCTTC. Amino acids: CASSQAGSSYNEQFF.

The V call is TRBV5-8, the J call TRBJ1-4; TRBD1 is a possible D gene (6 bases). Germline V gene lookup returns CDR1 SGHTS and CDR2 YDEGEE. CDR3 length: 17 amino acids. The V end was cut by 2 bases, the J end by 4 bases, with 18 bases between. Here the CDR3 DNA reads TGTGCCAGCAGCTTTACAGGGAGTGGTTCAAGTAATGAAAAACTGTTTTTT. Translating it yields CASSFTGSGSSNEKLFF.

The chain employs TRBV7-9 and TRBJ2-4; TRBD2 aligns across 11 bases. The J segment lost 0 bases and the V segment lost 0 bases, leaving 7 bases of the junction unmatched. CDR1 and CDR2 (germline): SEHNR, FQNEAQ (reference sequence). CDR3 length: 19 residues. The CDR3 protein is CASSLAGGTSGGAKNIQYF. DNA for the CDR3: TGTGCCAGCAGCTTAGCGGGAGGGACTAGCGGTGGAGCCAAAAACATTCAGTACTTC. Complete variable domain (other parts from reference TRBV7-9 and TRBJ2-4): DTGVSQNPRHKITKRGQNVTFRCDPISEHNRLYWYRQTLGQGPEFLTYFQNEAQLEKSRLLSDRFSAERPKGSFSTLEIQRTEQGDSAMYLCASSLAGGTSGGAKNIQYFGAGTRLSVL.

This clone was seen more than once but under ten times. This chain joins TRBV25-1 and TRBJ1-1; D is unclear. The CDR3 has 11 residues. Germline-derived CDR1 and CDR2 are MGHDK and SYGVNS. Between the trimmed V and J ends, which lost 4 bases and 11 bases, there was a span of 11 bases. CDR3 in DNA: TGTGCCAGCAGTGTCATGAACAAGGCTTTCTTT. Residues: CASSVMNKAFF.

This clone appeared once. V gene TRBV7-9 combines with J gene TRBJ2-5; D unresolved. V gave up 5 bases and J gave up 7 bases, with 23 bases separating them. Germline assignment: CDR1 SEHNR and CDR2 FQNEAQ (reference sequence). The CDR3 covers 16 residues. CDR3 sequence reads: CASSAFETYTSGTQYF. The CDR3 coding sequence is TGTGCCAGCAGCGCATTCGAGACCTATACTTCGGGGACCCAGTACTTC. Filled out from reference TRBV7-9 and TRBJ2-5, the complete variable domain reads DTGVSQNPRHKITKRGQNVTFRCDPISEHNRLYWYRQTLGQGPEFLTYFQNEAQLEKSRLLSDRFSAERPKGSFSTLEIQRTEQGDSAMYLCASSAFETYTSGTQYFGPGTRLLVL.

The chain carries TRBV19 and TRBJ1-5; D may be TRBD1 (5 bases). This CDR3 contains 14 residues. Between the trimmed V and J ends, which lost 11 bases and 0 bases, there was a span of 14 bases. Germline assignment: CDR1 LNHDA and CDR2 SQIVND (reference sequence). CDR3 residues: CASGSLYSNQPQHF. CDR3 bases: TGTGCCTCAGGGTCACTTTATAGCAATCAGCCCCAGCATTTT.

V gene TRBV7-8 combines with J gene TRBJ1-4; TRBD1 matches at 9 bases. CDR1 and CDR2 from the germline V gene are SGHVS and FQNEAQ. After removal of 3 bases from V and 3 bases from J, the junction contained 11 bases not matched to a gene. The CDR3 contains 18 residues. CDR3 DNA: TGTGCCAGCAGCTTCTTCGGGACAGGGAATAAGGCTAATGAAAAACTGTTTTTT. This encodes CASSFFGTGNKANEKLFF. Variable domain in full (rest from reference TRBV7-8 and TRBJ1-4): GAGVSQSPRYKVAKRGQDVALRCDPISGHVSLFWYQQALGQGPEFLTYFQNEAQLDKSGLPSDRFFAERPEGSVSTLKIQRTQQEDSAVYLCASSFFGTGNKANEKLFFGSGTQLSVL.

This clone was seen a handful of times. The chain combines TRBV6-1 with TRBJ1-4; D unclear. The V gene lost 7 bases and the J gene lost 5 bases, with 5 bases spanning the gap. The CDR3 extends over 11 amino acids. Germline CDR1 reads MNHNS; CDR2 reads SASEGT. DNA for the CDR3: TGTGCCAGCACAGGCAATGAAAAACTGTTTTTT. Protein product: CASTGNEKLFF.

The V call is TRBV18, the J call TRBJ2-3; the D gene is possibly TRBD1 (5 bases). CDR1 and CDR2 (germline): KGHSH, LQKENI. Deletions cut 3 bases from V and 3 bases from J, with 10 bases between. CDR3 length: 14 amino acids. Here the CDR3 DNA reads TGTGCCAGCTCACCTGTCAGGGCGACAGATACGCAGTATTTT. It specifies CASSPVRATDTQYF.

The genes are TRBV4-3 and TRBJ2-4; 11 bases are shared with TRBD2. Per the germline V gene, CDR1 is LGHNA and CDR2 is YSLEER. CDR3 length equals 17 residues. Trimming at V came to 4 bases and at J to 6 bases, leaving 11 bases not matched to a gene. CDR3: CASSRELAGGRVNIQYF. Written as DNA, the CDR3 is TGCGCCAGCAGCCGGGAGCTAGCGGGGGGCCGTGTAAACATTCAGTACTTC.

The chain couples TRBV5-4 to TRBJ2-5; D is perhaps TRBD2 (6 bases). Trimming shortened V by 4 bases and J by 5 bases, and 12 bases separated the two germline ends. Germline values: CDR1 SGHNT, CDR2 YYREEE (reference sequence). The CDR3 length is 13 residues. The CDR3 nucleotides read TGTGCCAGCAGCGAGGGCGGGACTGAGACCCAGTACTTC. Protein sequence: CASSEGGTETQYF.

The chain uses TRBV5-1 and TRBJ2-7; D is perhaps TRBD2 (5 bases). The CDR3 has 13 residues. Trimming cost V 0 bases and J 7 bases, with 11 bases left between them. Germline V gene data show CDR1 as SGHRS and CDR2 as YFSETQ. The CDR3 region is CASSLEGRGEQYF. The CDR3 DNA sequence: TGCGCCAGCAGCTTGGAGGGTCGGGGAGAGCAGTACTTC. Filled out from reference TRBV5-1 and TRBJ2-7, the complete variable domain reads KAGVTQTPRYLIKTRGQQVTLSCSPISGHRSVSWYQQTPGQGLQFLFEYFSETQRNKGNFPGRFSGRQFSNSRSEMNVSTLELGDSALYLCASSLEGRGEQYFGPGTRLTVT.

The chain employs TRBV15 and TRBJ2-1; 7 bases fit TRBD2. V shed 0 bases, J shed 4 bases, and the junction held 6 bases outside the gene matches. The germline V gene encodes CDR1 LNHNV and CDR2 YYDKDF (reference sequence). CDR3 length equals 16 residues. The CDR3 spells CATSRDLGGSYNEQFF. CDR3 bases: TGTGCCACCAGCAGAGATCTTGGCGGGAGTTACAATGAGCAGTTCTTC.

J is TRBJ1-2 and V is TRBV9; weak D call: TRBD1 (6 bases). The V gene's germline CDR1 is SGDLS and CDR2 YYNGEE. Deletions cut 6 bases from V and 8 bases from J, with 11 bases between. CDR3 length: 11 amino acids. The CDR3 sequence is CASTGGGGYTF. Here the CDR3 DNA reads TGTGCCAGCACCGGGGGGGGCGGCTACACCTTC. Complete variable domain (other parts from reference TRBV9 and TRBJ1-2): DSGVTQTPKHLITATGQRVTLRCSPRSGDLSVYWYQQSLDQGLQFLIQYYNGEERAKGNILERFSAQQFPDLHSELNLSSLELGDSALYFCASTGGGGYTFGSGTRLTVV.

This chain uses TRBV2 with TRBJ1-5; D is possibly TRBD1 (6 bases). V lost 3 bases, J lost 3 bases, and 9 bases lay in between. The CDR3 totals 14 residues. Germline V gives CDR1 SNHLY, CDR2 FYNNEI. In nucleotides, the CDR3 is TGTGCCAGCAGTGACGGGGGGCCCAATCAGCCCCAGCATTTT. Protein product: CASSDGGPNQPQHF.

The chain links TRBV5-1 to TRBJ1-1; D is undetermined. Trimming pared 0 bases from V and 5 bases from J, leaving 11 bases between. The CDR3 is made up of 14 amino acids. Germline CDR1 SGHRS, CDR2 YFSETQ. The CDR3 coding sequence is TGCGCCAGCAGCTTGGGCCCGCCAGGTACTGAAGCTTTCTTT. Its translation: CASSLGPPGTEAFF.

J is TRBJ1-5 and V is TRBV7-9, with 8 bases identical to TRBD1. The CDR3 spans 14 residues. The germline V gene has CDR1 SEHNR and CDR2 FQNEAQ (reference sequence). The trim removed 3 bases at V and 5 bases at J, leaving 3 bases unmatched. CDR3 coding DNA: TGTGCCAGCAGCTTGCAGGGGGCCTATCAGCCCCAGCATTTT. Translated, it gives CASSLQGAYQPQHF.

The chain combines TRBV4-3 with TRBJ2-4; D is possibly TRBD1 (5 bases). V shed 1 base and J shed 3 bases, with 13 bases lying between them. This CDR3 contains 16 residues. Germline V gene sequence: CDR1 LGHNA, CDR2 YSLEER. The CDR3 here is CASSQGLRVVKNIQYF. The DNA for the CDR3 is TGCGCCAGCAGCCAAGGCCTCAGGGTTGTCAAAAACATTCAGTACTTC.

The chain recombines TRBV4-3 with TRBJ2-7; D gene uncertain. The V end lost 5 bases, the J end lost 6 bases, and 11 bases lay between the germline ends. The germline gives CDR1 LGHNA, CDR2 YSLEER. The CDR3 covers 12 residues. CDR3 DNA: TGCGCCAGCAGCGCCCACAGTGGCGAGCAGTACTTC. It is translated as CASSAHSGEQYF.

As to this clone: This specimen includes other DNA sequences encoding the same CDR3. The CDR3 protein is CASRQPSNTEAFF. The CDR3 DNA follows: TGTGCCAGCCGACAGCCCTCGAACACTGAAGCTTTCTTT. The rearrangement links TRBV6-5 to TRBJ1-1, with TRBD1 as a possible D gene (5 bases). The germline gives CDR1 MNHEY, CDR2 SVGAGI. The CDR3 extends over 13 amino acids. V was clipped by 8 bases and J by 1 base, with 11 bases between them.

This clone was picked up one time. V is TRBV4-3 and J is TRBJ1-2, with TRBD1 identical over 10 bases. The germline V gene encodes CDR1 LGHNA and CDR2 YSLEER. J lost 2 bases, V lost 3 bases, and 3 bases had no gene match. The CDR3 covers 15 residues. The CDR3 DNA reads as TGCGCCAGCAGCCAGGGACAGGGGATCAACTATGGCTACACCTTC. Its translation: CASSQGQGINYGYTF.

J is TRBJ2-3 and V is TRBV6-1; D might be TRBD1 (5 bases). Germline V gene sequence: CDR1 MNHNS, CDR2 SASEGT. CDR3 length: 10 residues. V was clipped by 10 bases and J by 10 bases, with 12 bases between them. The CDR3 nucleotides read TGTGCCACAGGGCCCCGCGCGCAGTATTTT. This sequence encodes CATGPRAQYF.

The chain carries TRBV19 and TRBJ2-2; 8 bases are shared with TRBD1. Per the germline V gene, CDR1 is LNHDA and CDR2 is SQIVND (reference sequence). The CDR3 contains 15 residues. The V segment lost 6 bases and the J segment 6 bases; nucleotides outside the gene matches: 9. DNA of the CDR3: TGTGCCAGTAGAAGACAACAGGGGGACCCCGGGGAGCTGTTTTTT. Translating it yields CASRRQQGDPGELFF. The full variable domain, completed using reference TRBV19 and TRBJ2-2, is DGGITQSPKYLFRKEGQNVTLSCEQNLNHDAMYWYRQDPGQGLRLIYYSQIVNDFQKGDIAEGYSVSREKKESFPLTVTSAQKNPTAFYLCASRRQQGDPGELFFGEGSRLTVL.

CDR3 loop: CASSQTASGGEQYF. The CDR3 nucleotides are TGCGCCAGCAGCCAGACCGCTAGCGGTGGGGAGCAGTACTTC. The chain has TRBV4-1 and TRBJ2-7; TRBD2 agrees at 7 bases. The germline gives CDR1 MGHRA, CDR2 YSYEKL. J gave up 7 bases and V 3 bases, and 9 bases lay outside the gene matches. The CDR3 consists of 14 residues.

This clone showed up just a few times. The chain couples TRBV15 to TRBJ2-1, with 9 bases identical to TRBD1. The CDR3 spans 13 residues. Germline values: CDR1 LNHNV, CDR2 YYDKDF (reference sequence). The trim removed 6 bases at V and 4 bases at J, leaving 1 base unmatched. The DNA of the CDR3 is TGTGCCACCAGGGGGACAGGGTACAATGAGCAGTTCTTC. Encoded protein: CATRGTGYNEQFF.

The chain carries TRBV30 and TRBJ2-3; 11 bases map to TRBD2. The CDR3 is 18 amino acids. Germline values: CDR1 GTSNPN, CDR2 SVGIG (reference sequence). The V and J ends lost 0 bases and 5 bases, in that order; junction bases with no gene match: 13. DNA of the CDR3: TGTGCCTGGAGTGTAGGGGGAAGTAGCGGGGGGGACAGAGATACGCAGTATTTT. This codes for CAWSVGGSSGGDRDTQYF.